These 22 T cell receptor beta chains were sequenced from one sample in a study of cytomegalovirus exposure and HLA in healthy donors (dated by TCRdb to about 2017). The library was built by means of the immunoSEQ multiplex PCR assay. A mixture of 60 forward primers for TCR Vbeta segments and 13 reverse primers for TCR Jbeta segments was used in the multiplex PCR. TCRdb took over this immuneACCESS table, retaining in-frame rearrangements with V and J assigned. Such tables are incomplete; in checked studies, under half of the missing clones stem from an unresolved V gene, and the remainder is unexplained. This sample is represented by about 130,000 clones; roughly two thirds of them were singletons. The top ten clones comprise roughly 1.6% of the sample. Source material: PBMCs. Every receptor here comes from a man in his thirties or forties in good health and CMV-seropositive.

This clone was observed a single time. The chain links TRBV28 to TRBJ2-3, with 8 positions matching TRBD2. Germline V gene data show CDR1 as MDHEN and CDR2 as SYDVKM. The trim removed 3 bases at V and 2 bases at J, leaving 16 bases unmatched. The CDR3 totals 19 residues. Written as DNA, the CDR3 is TGTGCCAGCAGTTTTTCTACAGTAGGACTAGCAGACAACACAGATACGCAGTATTTT. Protein sequence: CASSFSTVGLADNTDTQYF.

The sample holds a few counts of this clone. This specimen includes other DNA sequences encoding the same CDR3. CDR3: CASSLGLSYNEQFF. The CDR3 nucleotides read TGCGCCAGCAGCCTAGGACTATCCTACAATGAGCAGTTCTTC. The genes are TRBV5-1 and TRBJ2-1; maybe TRBD2 (6 bases). V lost 4 bases to trimming and J lost 1 base, with 9 bases between them. Germline CDR1 is SGHRS and CDR2 is YFSETQ. The length of the CDR3 is 14 residues.

The J gene is TRBJ2-3, the V gene TRBV4-3, with TRBD2 matching 15 bases. This CDR3 contains 17 residues. Germline-derived CDR1 and CDR2 are LGHNA and YSLEER. The trim removed 4 bases at V and 4 bases at J, leaving 6 bases unmatched. The CDR3 region has the DNA TGCGCCAGCAGCCGAGGACTAGCGGGGGGGCAAGCAGATACGCAGTATTTT. This sequence encodes CASSRGLAGGQADTQYF.

The V gene is TRBV9, the J gene TRBJ1-5; D ambiguous. Germline CDR1 SGDLS, CDR2 YYNGEE. This CDR3 has 13 residues. V dropped 1 base and J dropped 11 bases, with 13 bases sitting between them. Here the CDR3 DNA reads TGTGCCAGCAGCGTATCACCCTTCGAGGCCCAGCATTTT. Translated: CASSVSPFEAQHF. The whole variable domain, filled in from reference TRBV9 and TRBJ1-5, reads DSGVTQTPKHLITATGQRVTLRCSPRSGDLSVYWYQQSLDQGLQFLIQYYNGEERAKGNILERFSAQQFPDLHSELNLSSLELGDSALYFCASSVSPFEAQHFGDGTRLSIL.

J is TRBJ1-5 and V is TRBV10-3; the D gene is possibly TRBD1 (5 bases). This CDR3 spans 16 amino acids. Germline CDR1 and CDR2: ENHRY and SYGVKD. With 3 bases removed from V and 1 base from J, the gap between germline ends came to 13 bases. The CDR3 bases are TGTGCCATCAGTGATCAGGGCCCCGGGAGCAATCAGCCCCAGCATTTT. It is translated as CAISDQGPGSNQPQHF.

This sequence joins TRBV5-4 and TRBJ2-5; 11 bases are a match to TRBD2. Per germline, CDR1 SGHNT and CDR2 YYREEE (reference sequence). V lost 4 bases and J lost 5; bases outside the gene matches: 13. CDR3 length: 17 amino acids. The CDR3 region has the DNA TGTGCCAGCAGCCTAGGGACTAGCGGCGCCCTAGGGGAGACCCAGTACTTC. Encoded protein: CASSLGTSGALGETQYF.

Worth noting for this clone: Germline and junction disagree at one end, which may indicate a read error. The V gene is TRBV7-7, the J gene TRBJ2-5, with 8 bases lining up with TRBD2. Germline-derived CDR1 and CDR2 are SSHAT and FNYEAQ (reference sequence). This CDR3 comprises 14 residues. CDR3 residues: CASSPSGRGETQYF. CDR3 coding DNA: TGTGCTAGCAGCCCAAGCGGGAGAGGAGAGACCCAGTACTTC. The full variable domain, completed using reference TRBV7-7 and TRBJ2-5, is GAGVSQSPRYKVTKRGQDVTLRCDPISSHATLYWYQQALGQGPEFLTYFNYEAQPDKSGLPSDRFSAERPEGSISTLTIQRTEQRDSAMYRCASSPSGRGETQYFGPGTRLLVL.

This sequence joins TRBV5-1 and TRBJ1-5, with 9 bases aligning to TRBD1. CDR1 SGHRS and CDR2 YFSETQ come from the germline V gene. The CDR3 consists of 15 residues. With 4 bases clipped from V and 2 bases from J, the junction kept 4 bases outside the gene matches. In DNA form, the CDR3 reads TGCGCCAGCAGCCGGACAGGGGTCGGCAATCAGCCCCAGCATTTT. Translation gives CASSRTGVGNQPQHF.

V is TRBV6-5 and J is TRBJ1-1; 8 bases map to TRBD1. J lost 6 bases, V lost 6 bases, and 12 bases had no gene match. The CDR3 is made up of 15 amino acids. Germline V gene lookup returns CDR1 MNHEY and CDR2 SVGAGI. This CDR3 reads CASRLEGDRRAEAFF. The CDR3 DNA follows: TGTGCCAGCAGGTTAGAGGGGGACAGGCGGGCTGAAGCTTTCTTT.

This clone was found a few times. This sequence joins TRBV14 and TRBJ2-1; D perhaps matches TRBD2 (5 bases). This CDR3 has 16 residues. The V end was cut by 3 bases, the J end by 4 bases, with 16 bases between. Per germline, CDR1 SGHDN and CDR2 FVKESK. The CDR3 is CASSHSSSLRYNEQFF. The CDR3 bases are TGTGCCAGCAGCCACTCTAGCTCTCTGAGATACAATGAGCAGTTCTTC.

This rearrangement joins TRBV7-2 to TRBJ2-5; D gene ambiguous. Germline assignment: CDR1 SGHTA and CDR2 FQGNSA. The CDR3 contains 13 residues. V was cut by 5 bases and J by 4 bases, with 11 bases left in between. CDR3 amino acids: CASSPTNRETQYF. The CDR3 region has the DNA TGTGCCAGCAGCCCTACAAACAGAGAGACCCAGTACTTC. The full variable domain, in which reference TRBV7-2 and TRBJ2-5 provide the parts outside the CDR3, is GAGVSQSPSNKVTEKGKDVELRCDPISGHTALYWYRQSLGQGLEFLIYFQGNSAPDKSGLPSDRFSAERTGGSVSTLTIQRTQQEDSAVYLCASSPTNRETQYFGPGTRLLVL.

In its sample, this clone was seen a few times. This chain uses TRBV6-4 with TRBJ2-5; 14 nucleotides match TRBD2. The trim removed 5 bases at V and 5 bases at J, leaving 7 bases unmatched. CDR1 and CDR2 (germline): MRHNA, SNTAGT. The CDR3 has 16 amino acids. DNA for the CDR3: TGTGCCAGCAGTCCCGGGACTAGCGGGAGATGGGAGACCCAGTACTTC. Amino acids: CASSPGTSGRWETQYF.

The J gene is TRBJ2-3, the V gene TRBV6-5; no clear D. Germline V gene lookup returns CDR1 MNHEY and CDR2 SVGAGI. The CDR3 runs to 13 residues. Trimming removed 8 bases from V and 2 bases from J, with 11 bases in between. The CDR3 region is CASLEQLTDTQYF. The CDR3 coding sequence is TGTGCCAGCCTGGAGCAGCTCACAGATACGCAGTATTTT.

The chain employs TRBV18 and TRBJ1-1, with D possibly matching TRBD1 (5 bases). The CDR3 spans 16 residues. From germline, CDR1 is KGHSH and CDR2 LQKENI. Trimming shortened V by 3 bases and J by 0 bases, and 14 bases separated the two germline ends. CDR3 sequence: CASSPVVGGLNTEAFF. In DNA, the CDR3 is TGTGCCAGCTCACCGGTCGTGGGGGGTTTGAACACTGAAGCTTTCTTT.

The chain recombines TRBV30 with TRBJ2-5, with TRBD1 matching over 11 bases. The DNA end favors TRBJ2-7, so the J call may be wrong. The CDR3 is 15 residues long. The germline V gene has CDR1 GTSNPN and CDR2 SVGIG (reference sequence). The CDR3 sequence is CAWSRGTGGFYEQYF. DNA for the CDR3: TGTGCCTGGAGTAGGGGGACAGGGGGGTTCTACGAGCAGTACTTC.

Notes on this clone: The sample carries other DNA sequences with the same CDR3. V usage is TRBV18 and J usage is TRBJ2-7, with TRBD1 as a possible D gene (6 bases). V lost 1 base, J lost 1 base, and 8 bases lay in between. The germline gives CDR1 KGHSH, CDR2 LQKENI. This CDR3 region has 14 residues. This CDR3 is CASSPQGTSYEQYF. The CDR3 coding sequence is TGTGCCAGCTCACCACAGGGGACATCCTACGAGCAGTACTTC.

The chain couples TRBV11-2 to TRBJ2-1; no definite D call. This CDR3 region has 14 residues. V gave up 5 bases and J gave up 0 bases, with 8 bases separating them. Germline V gives CDR1 SGHAT, CDR2 FQNNGV. The CDR3 protein is CASSRDTSYNEQFF. The CDR3 DNA sequence: TGTGCCAGCAGCCGAGACACCTCCTACAATGAGCAGTTCTTC.

The V gene is TRBV9, the J gene TRBJ2-1; D may be TRBD2 (6 bases). Germline CDR1 SGDLS, CDR2 YYNGEE. The CDR3 is 12 residues long. Trimming shortened V by 1 base and J by 9 bases, and 8 bases separated the two germline ends. In DNA form, the CDR3 reads TGTGCCAGCAGCGTATCGGGGGTTGAGCAGTTCTTC. This codes for CASSVSGVEQFF.

The rearrangement uses TRBV10-3 and TRBJ2-7, with 7 bases that match TRBD1. CDR3 length equals 14 residues. The junction had 7 bases not matched to a gene; V was cut back by 6 bases and J by 2 bases. Germline V gene lookup returns CDR1 ENHRY and CDR2 SYGVKD. The CDR3 region is CAIRSPGQTYEQYF. The CDR3 coding sequence is TGTGCCATCAGGTCTCCGGGACAGACCTACGAGCAGTACTTC.

The chain joins TRBV5-1 to TRBJ2-6; a possible D gene is TRBD2 (6 bases). Germline V gives CDR1 SGHRS, CDR2 YFSETQ. The CDR3 contains 20 residues. The V end was cut by 5 bases, the J end by 1 base, with 25 bases between. Here the CDR3 reads CASSLYPLSGGGSGANVLTF. The CDR3 nucleotides are TGCGCCAGCAGTTTATATCCCCTTAGCGGAGGCGGGTCTGGGGCCAACGTCCTGACTTTC.

This clone was observed once. The gene calls are TRBV7-2 and TRBJ1-3; D gene uncertain. Trimming cost V 4 bases and J 1 base, with 14 bases left between them. This CDR3 spans 16 amino acids. Germline CDR1 and CDR2: SGHTA and FQGNSA. CDR3: CASSSNNGDSGNTIYF. Written as DNA, the CDR3 is TGTGCCAGCAGCTCAAACAACGGGGATTCTGGAAACACCATATATTTT.

This chain uses TRBV7-2 with TRBJ1-4, with D tentatively TRBD1 (6 bases). V lost 1 base and J 8 bases, leaving 14 bases between the germline ends. CDR1 is SGHTA and CDR2 is FQGNSA in the germline V gene. This CDR3 comprises 15 residues. CDR3: CASSLVLGAGEKLFF. In DNA, the CDR3 is TGTGCCAGCAGCTTAGTACTGGGGGCAGGAGAAAAACTGTTTTTT.